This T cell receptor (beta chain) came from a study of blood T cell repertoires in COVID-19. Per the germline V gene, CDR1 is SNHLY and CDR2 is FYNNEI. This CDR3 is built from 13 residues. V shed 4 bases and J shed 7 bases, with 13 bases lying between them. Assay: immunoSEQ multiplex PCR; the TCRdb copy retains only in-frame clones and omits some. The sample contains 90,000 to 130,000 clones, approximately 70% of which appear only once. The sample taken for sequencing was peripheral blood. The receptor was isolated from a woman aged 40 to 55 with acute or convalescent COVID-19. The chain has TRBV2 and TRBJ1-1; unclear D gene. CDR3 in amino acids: CASSVILEYEAFF. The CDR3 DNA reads TGTGCCAGCAGTGTAATACTTGAGTATGAAGCTTTCTTT.